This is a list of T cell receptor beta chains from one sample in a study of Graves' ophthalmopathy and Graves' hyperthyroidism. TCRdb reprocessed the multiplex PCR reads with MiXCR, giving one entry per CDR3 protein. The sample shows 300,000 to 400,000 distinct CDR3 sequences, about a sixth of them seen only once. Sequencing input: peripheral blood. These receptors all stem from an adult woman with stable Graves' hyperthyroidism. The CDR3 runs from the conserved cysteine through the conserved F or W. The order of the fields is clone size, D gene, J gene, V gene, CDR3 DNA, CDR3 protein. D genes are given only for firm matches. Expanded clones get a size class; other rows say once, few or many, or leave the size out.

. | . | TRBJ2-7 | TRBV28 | TGTGCCAGCAGTTCCCCCGGGACGAGAGAGTACGAGCAGTACTTC | CASSSPGTREYEQYF
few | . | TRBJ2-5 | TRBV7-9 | TGTGCCGCCGGGTGGTTGGAGACCCAGTACTTC | CAAGWLETQYF
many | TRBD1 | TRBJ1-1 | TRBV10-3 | TGTGCCATCAGTGATACGGGACAGTTGAACACTGAAGCTTTCTTT | CAISDTGQLNTEAFF
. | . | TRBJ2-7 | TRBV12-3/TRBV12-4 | TGTGCCAGCAGTCCATCACAGGCTCTAGGGGTCGATCAGTACTTC | CASSPSQALGVDQYF
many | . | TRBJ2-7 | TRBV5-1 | TGCGCCAGCAGCTGGCTGGGGGAGTTTGTGTCCGAGCAGTACTTC | CASSWLGEFVSEQYF
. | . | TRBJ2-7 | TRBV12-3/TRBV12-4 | TGTGCCAGCAGTTTAGGGGGGACCAACTCCTACGAGCAGCACTTC | CASSLGGTNSYEQHF
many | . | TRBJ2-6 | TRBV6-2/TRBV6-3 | TGTGCCAGCAGGGGCGGACACTCTGGGGCCAACGTCCTGACTTTC | CASRGGHSGANVLTF
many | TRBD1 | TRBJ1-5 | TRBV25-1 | TGTGCCAGCAGTGTGGGGACAGGGGACGGTCAGCCCCAGCATTTT | CASSVGTGDGQPQHF
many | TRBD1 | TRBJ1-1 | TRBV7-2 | TGTGCCAGCCATTTCGACAGGGACACTGAAGCTTTCTTT | CASHFDRDTEAFF
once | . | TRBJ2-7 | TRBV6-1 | TGTGCCAGCAGTGAGCAGGGTAGAGGGGGCTACGAGCAGTACTTC | CASSEQGRGGYEQYF
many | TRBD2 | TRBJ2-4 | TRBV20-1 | TGCAGTGCTGCGCTAGCGGGGGGAAACATTCAGTACTTC | CSAALAGGNIQYF
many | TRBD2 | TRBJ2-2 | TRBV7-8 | TGTGCCAGCAGCTTATATAGCGGGGCGAACACCGGGGAGCTGTTTTTT | CASSLYSGANTGELFF
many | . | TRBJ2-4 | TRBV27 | TGTGCCAGCAGTTTATTCGCCAAAAACATTAAGTACTTC | CASSLFAKNIKYF
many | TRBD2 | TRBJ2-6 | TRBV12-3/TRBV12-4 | TGTGCCAGCAGTCCACGCGGGGGACTAGCGGCTGGGGCCAACGTCCTGACTTTC | CASSPRGGLAAGANVLTF
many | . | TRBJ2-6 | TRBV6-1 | TGTGCCAGCAGTGAAGGGTACTCTGGGGCCAACGTCCTGACTTTC | CASSEGYSGANVLTF
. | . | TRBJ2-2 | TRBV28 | TGTGCCAGCAGTTTATCTGTGCCGCCCGGGGAGCTGTTTTTT | CASSLSVPPGELFF
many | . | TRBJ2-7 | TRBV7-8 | TGTGCCAGCAGCTTAGAGCATCGCTCCTACGAGCAGTACTTC | CASSLEHRSYEQYF
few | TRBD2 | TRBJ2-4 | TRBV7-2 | TGTGCCAGCAGCTTTCCGACTAGCGGGACCACCACCGGAGCCAAAAACATTCAGTACTTC | CASSFPTSGTTTGAKNIQYF
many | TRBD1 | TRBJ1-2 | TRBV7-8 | TGTGCCAGCAGCTTCCGGGACAGGGATATTGGCTACACCTTC | CASSFRDRDIGYTF
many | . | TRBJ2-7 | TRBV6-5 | TGTGCCAGCAGTTACCGGGTGGACTACGAGCAGTACTTC | CASSYRVDYEQYF
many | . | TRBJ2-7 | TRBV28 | TGTGCCAGCAGGCCCACTGGAACCTACGAGCAGTACTTC | CASRPTGTYEQYF
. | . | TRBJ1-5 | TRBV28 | TGTGCCAGCAGTTTTGTGACACATAATCAGCCCCAGCATTTT | CASSFVTHNQPQHF
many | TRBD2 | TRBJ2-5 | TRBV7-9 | TGTGCCAGCAGCTCGCTAGCGGGAAACCAAGAGACCCAGTACTTC | CASSSLAGNQETQYF
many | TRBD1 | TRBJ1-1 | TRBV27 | TGTGCCAGCAGCCTTACAGGGGGCATGGCTTTCTTT | CASSLTGGMAFF
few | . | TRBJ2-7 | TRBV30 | TGTGCCTGGAGTGTACGCGGCTTCGGCTACGAGCAGTACTTC | CAWSVRGFGYEQYF